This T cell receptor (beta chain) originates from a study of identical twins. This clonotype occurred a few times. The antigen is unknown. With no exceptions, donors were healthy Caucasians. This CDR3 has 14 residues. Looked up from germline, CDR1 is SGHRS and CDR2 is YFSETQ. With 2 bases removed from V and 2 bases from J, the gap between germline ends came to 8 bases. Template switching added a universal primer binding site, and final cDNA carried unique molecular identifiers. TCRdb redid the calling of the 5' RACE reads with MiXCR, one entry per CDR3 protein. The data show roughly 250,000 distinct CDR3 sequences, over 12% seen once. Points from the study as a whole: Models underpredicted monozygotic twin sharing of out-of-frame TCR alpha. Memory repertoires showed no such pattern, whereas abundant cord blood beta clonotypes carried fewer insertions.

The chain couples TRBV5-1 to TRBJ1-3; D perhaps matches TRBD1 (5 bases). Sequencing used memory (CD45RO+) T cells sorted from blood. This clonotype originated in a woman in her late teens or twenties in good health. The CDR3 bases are TGCGCCAGCAGCTTTTCGGGGCCTGGAAACACCATATATTTT. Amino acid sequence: CASSFSGPGNTIYF.